This T cell receptor beta chain is from a study of blood T cells in healthy people across ages. This clonotype was counted between two and nine times. Its target is unknown. The study's findings and limits: Fewer expanded clones and more diversity marked long-lived versus aged donors.

Per germline, CDR1 MNHEY and CDR2 SVGEGT. V lost 2 bases, J lost 2 bases, and 7 bases lay in between. The length of the CDR3 is 13 residues. Isolating PBMCs gave at least 6.5 million of these cells per sample. Combining a sample-barcoded 5' primer with a J-beta primer mix, a second PCR ran for 7 to 11 cycles. From each sample, at least 2.5 million paired-end reads containing CDR3 were obtained. TCRdb itself ran the 5' RACE reads through MiXCR, one entry per CDR3 protein. The table records hundreds of thousands of distinct CDR3 sequences, 45% to 70% of them present only once. What was sequenced was blood. The origin of this receptor is a man between 35 and 55 years old in good health. This chain uses TRBV6-2 or TRBV6-3 with TRBJ2-7, with D hard to call. CDR3 nucleotides: TGTGCCAGCAGTTACGGCCAACCCTACGAGCAGTACTTC. Protein: CASSYGQPYEQYF.